This is a list of T cell receptor beta chains from one sample in a study of cytomegalovirus exposure and HLA in healthy donors. This table comes from immunoSEQ multiplex PCR, and its TCRdb copy is limited to in-frame clones, with some not included. The data hold about 160,000 clones, with 70% to 80% observed a single time. The sequenced sample was PBMCs. Source of these receptors: a man under 40 in good health and CMV-seropositive. CDR3s include the opening cysteine and the closing phenylalanine or tryptophan.

CDR3	V	J	length
CASSYESSYNSPLHF	TRBV5-1	TRBJ1-6	15
CAISESSFEEKLFF	TRBV10-3	TRBJ1-4	14
CASSYGQGQYF	TRBV6-5	TRBJ2-5	11
CASSDRGNTIYF	TRBV2	TRBJ1-3	12
CAWSGTGVLNTEAFF	TRBV30	TRBJ1-1	15
CAWTLAGGPGETQYF	TRBV30	TRBJ2-5	15
CASSLGLDWGYEQYF	TRBV19	TRBJ2-7	15
CASSGTGDYQETQYF	TRBV5-1	TRBJ2-5	15
CASSSSQTNTGELFF	TRBV18	TRBJ2-2	15
CASSLLQRGGIPDTQYF	TRBV7-8	TRBJ2-3	17
CASSYSWGRETQYF	TRBV6-5	TRBJ2-5	14
CASSLAGRGSTDTQYF	TRBV5-6	TRBJ2-3	16
CASTSSGDRLYEQYF	TRBV5-1	TRBJ2-7	15
CASSLEIGGGPRDF	TRBV7-2	TRBJ2-7	14